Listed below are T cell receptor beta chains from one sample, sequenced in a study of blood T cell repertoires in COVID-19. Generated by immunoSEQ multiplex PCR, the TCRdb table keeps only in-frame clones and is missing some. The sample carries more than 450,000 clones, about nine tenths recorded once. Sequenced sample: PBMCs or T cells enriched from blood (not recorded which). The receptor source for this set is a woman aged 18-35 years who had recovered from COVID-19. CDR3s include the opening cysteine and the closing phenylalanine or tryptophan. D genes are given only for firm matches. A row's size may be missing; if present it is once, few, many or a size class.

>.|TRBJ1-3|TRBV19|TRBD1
CASSTGQAGNTIYF
TGTGCCAGTAGTACCGGACAGGCTGGAAACACCATATATTTT
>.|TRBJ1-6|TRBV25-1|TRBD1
CASGQGMLDSPLHF
TGTGCCAGCGGACAGGGGATGCTGGATTCACCCCTCCACTTT
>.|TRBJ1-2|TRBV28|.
CASSLKPYGYTF
TGTGCCAGCAGTTTAAAGCCTTATGGCTACACCTTC
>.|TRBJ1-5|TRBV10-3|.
CAISYGGANQPQHF
TGTGCCATCAGTTACGGGGGGGCCAATCAGCCCCAGCATTTT
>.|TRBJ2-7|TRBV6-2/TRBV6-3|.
CASSFTRDEQYF
TGTGCCAGCAGTTTTACGCGGGACGAGCAGTACTTC
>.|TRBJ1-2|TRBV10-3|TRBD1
CAIGEDRGFRPSGYTF
TGTGCCATCGGGGAGGACAGGGGGTTCCGTCCGAGTGGCTACACCTTC
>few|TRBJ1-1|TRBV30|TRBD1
CAWSVRTGYTEAFF
TGTGCCTGGAGTGTGAGGACAGGGTATACTGAAGCTTTCTTT
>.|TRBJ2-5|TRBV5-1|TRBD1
CASSRRTGQGETQYF
TGCGCCAGCAGCCGCAGGACAGGGCAGGGAGAGACCCAGTACTTC
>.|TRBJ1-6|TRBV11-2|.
CASSFTYNSPLHF
TGTGCCAGCAGCTTCACTTATAATTCACCCCTCCACTTT
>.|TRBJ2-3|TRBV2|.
CASSLTSGGAGDTQYF
TGTGCCAGCAGCCTCACCTCGGGGGGCGCGGGAGATACGCAGTATTTT
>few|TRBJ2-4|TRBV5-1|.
CASSPGPDSPAKNIQYF
TGCGCCAGCAGCCCGGGGCCGGACAGCCCAGCCAAAAACATTCAGTACTTC
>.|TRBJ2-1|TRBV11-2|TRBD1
CASAGDRVYNEQFF
TGTGCCAGCGCGGGGGACAGGGTGTACAATGAGCAGTTCTTC
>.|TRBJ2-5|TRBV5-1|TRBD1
CASSSQGKRETQYF
TGCGCCAGCAGCTCACAGGGGAAACGGGAGACCCAGTACTTC
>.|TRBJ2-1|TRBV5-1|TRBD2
CASSLERGTEDEQFF
TGCGCCAGCAGCTTGGAGCGGGGGACCGAGGATGAGCAGTTCTTC
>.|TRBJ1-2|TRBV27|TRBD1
CASSWTGNYGYTF
TGTGCCAGCAGTTGGACAGGCAACTATGGCTACACCTTC
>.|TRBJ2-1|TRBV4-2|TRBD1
CASSQESIRGNNEQFF
TGTGCCAGCAGCCAAGAGTCCATCAGGGGGAACAATGAGCAGTTCTTC
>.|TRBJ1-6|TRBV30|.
CAWSPPTLRGDSPLHF
TGTGCCTGGAGTCCCCCAACCCTGCGCGGGGATTCACCCCTCCACTTT
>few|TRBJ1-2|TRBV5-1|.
CASSLGGQTPYGYTF
TGCGCCAGCAGCTTGGGAGGGCAAACCCCGTATGGCTACACCTTC
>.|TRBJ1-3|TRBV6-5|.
CASSTLGSGNTIYF
TGTGCCAGCAGCACCCTCGGGAGTGGAAACACCATATATTTT
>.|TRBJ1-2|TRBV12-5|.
CASGLYRLNYGYTF
TGTGCTAGTGGTCTTTACAGGCTAAACTATGGCTACACCTTC